These T cell receptor beta chains were read from a single sample in a study of cytomegalovirus exposure and HLA in healthy donors. Generated by immunoSEQ multiplex PCR, the TCRdb table keeps only in-frame clones and is missing some. The sample lists about 150,000 clones; more than 75% were seen once. The sequenced sample was PBMCs. These receptors were collected from a man aged 30-40 years in good health and CMV-seropositive. Both conserved end residues are part of each CDR3. Each record gives: V gene, clone size, J gene, CDR3 protein. Not every row has a clone size; where given, it reads once, few, many or a size class.

>TRBV5-1|.|TRBJ2-1
CASGTGTDNEQFF
>TRBV7-6|few|TRBJ2-7
CASSLEGQGYEQYF
>TRBV14|.|TRBJ2-7
CASSPGVFRYEQYF
>TRBV7-6|.|TRBJ2-1
CASSFWTSGALDEQFF
>TRBV5-5|.|TRBJ2-5
CASSPEGLAGTTQETQYF
>TRBV5-4|.|TRBJ2-5
CASGGTGRTEETQYF
>TRBV7-3|.|TRBJ2-3
CASSLSQDFTDTQYF
>TRBV10-1|.|TRBJ2-7
CASSETGAPVEQYF
>TRBV25-1|few|TRBJ1-1
CATIGGGTEAFF
>TRBV7-3|.|TRBJ2-5
CASSLTAGTGPQGTQYF
>TRBV18|.|TRBJ2-7
CASSPPGGGSYEQYF
>TRBV19|.|TRBJ1-1
CASSIEGTIEAFF
>TRBV27|.|TRBJ1-5
CASQHTGGNQPQHF
>TRBV27|once|TRBJ1-6
CASSLTPGPSKNSPLHF
>TRBV12-5|.|TRBJ2-7
CASAYAWEQYF
>TRBV7-2|.|TRBJ2-3
CASSLPSGLTDTQYF
>TRBV1|once|TRBJ1-2
CTSSQDGAAGVGYTF
>TRBV7-3|once|TRBJ2-3
CASSHGTASTDTQYF
>TRBV30|.|TRBJ2-3
CAGAASTDTQYF
>TRBV7-8|.|TRBJ2-6
CASSLTTGVANVLTF
>TRBV7-3|.|TRBJ1-3
CASSPTGDFTGNTIYF
>TRBV14|few|TRBJ2-1
CASTRTGDINEQFF
>TRBV7-3|.|TRBJ2-2
CASSLDAVGQGWSGELFF
>TRBV28|.|TRBJ2-3
CASTLLWDSRAGDPDTQYF
>TRBV10-3|.|TRBJ2-6
CAISPTGRGVSGANVLTF
>TRBV6-1|.|TRBJ1-3
CASGRGGPGNTIYF
>TRBV7-9|.|TRBJ1-5
CASSTDRGSNQPQHF
>TRBV7-2|.|TRBJ2-7
CASSRWTSYEQYF
>TRBV7-2|.|TRBJ2-2
CASSLGGGTGELFF
>TRBV19|.|TRBJ1-1
CASSPGQVGGNTEAFF
>TRBV12-5|once|TRBJ2-3
CASGSGQFTDTQYF
>TRBV19|.|TRBJ2-1
CARGREQFF
>TRBV28|.|TRBJ1-3
CASSSPGQGAGNTIYF
>TRBV7-3|few|TRBJ2-2
CASSLGTANTGELFF
>TRBV4-1|.|TRBJ1-6
CASSQGRGDNSPLHF
>TRBV5-1|.|TRBJ1-6
CASSFLGLGGSPLHF
>TRBV11-2|.|TRBJ2-1
CASTLERTTYNEQFF
>TRBV5-6|once|TRBJ2-7
CASSLFFVSSDEQYF
>TRBV4-2|.|TRBJ1-6
CASSQARGGVEDSPLHF
>TRBV4-1|.|TRBJ2-5
CASSQDGARQETQYF
>TRBV7-2|once|TRBJ2-7
CASTTQVGGVGEQYF
>TRBV5-4|.|TRBJ2-5
CASSFMETQYF
>TRBV7-6|.|TRBJ1-5
CASSLDLTQPQHF
>TRBV19|.|TRBJ2-1
CASTSGGSSYNEQFF
>TRBV5-4|.|TRBJ1-5
CASSLPDQPQHF
>TRBV19|few|TRBJ1-1
CASSATGGRTEAFF
>TRBV5-1|.|TRBJ2-6
CASSPGVAFYSGANVLTF
>TRBV29-1|.|TRBJ1-1
CSSQGSGTEAFF
>TRBV19|.|TRBJ1-6
CASKESSYNSPLHF
>TRBV4-2|.|TRBJ2-3
CASSQADRGGSTDTQYF
>TRBV6-1|.|TRBJ2-5
CASSDRRVQETQYF
>TRBV7-9|.|TRBJ2-3
CASSFSRDYLTDTQYF